Described below is a single TCR beta chain sequence and its context. As yet, its antigen is unknown. Use of 60 Vbeta and 13 Jbeta primers characterized the PCR. Assay used: immunoSEQ multiplex PCR; TCRdb lists only in-frame clones, some missing. Of about 130,000 clones listed, 80% are singletons. V lost 3 bases and J 5 bases, leaving 8 bases between the germline ends. Germline CDR1 MNHEY, CDR2 SMNVEV (reference sequence). The CDR3 has 14 amino acids. Those who donated were healthy bone marrow donors. The data were obtained in a study of cytomegalovirus exposure and HLA in healthy donors. At the level of the study: Clustering assigned around 77% of the roughly 430 genotyped donors to the Caucasian-associated ancestry cluster. Study-level findings and limits: Immune exposure information available was restricted to CMV serostatus. Presence/absence analyses supposed approximately even sequencing depth among donors.

The gene calls are TRBV27 and TRBJ1-6; no clear D gene. The sequence derives from a woman between 40 and 50 years old in good health and CMV-seronegative. Sequencing used PBMCs. CDR3 in amino acids: CASSFSGHNSPLHF. The CDR3, as DNA: TGTGCCAGCAGTTTTAGCGGGCATAATTCACCCCTCCACTTT.